These T cell receptor beta chains were read from a single sample in a study of beta chain features in type 1 diabetes. Data came from immunoSEQ multiplex PCR; TCRdb stores just in-frame clones and leaves some out. The repertoire holds about 150,000 clones, with 10% as singletons. The sample comprised naive CD4+ T cells from blood. Receptors originate from a man between 18 and 35 years old in good health. The CDR3 runs from the conserved cysteine through the conserved F or W. Each record gives: CDR3 length, D gene, V gene, J gene, CDR3 protein. A D gene is named only where the DNA matches it firmly.

>13|NA|TRBV6-5|TRBJ1-2
CASTRGGGYGYTF
>15|TRBD1|TRBV2|TRBJ2-1
CASSGRTGERNEQFF
>14|TRBD1|TRBV7-2|TRBJ1-2
CASSLWDRGYGYTF
>14|TRBD1|TRBV5-4|TRBJ2-7
CASSARDSSYEQYF
>18|NA|TRBV5-1|TRBJ1-2
CASFPSFDTTRASYGYTF
>16|TRBD1|TRBV7-2|TRBJ2-7
CASSSTRGTIGYEQYF
>13|TRBD1|TRBV5-1|TRBJ1-5
CASSSDRGQPQHF
>15|NA|TRBV7-2|TRBJ1-2
CASSLNLGARYGYTF
>14|TRBD1|TRBV29-1|TRBJ1-2
CSVERGDRGYGYTF
>15|TRBD1|TRBV10-3|TRBJ1-6
CAITASGGANSPLHF
>13|TRBD1|TRBV7-2|TRBJ2-4
CASSFGTENIQYF